What follows describes a single TCR beta chain. This entry comes from a study of blood T cell repertoires in COVID-19. The repertoire was sequenced with immunoSEQ multiplex PCR; TCRdb's copy has only in-frame clones and lacks some. The sample gives approximately 150,000 clones, around 81% of which show up once; roughly 11% is in the top ten. This TCR came from a man in his 70s with active or convalescent COVID-19. The sample was peripheral blood.

CDR3 region: CASRDRGQSNQPQHF. The CDR3 nucleotides are TGTGCCAGCAGGGACCGGGGACAAAGCAATCAGCCCCAGCATTTT. This sequence joins TRBV7-2 and TRBJ1-5; tentative D call: TRBD1 (6 bases). Germline assignment: CDR1 SGHTA and CDR2 FQGNSA. The CDR3 covers 15 residues. With 6 bases removed from V and 1 base from J, the gap between germline ends came to 13 bases.